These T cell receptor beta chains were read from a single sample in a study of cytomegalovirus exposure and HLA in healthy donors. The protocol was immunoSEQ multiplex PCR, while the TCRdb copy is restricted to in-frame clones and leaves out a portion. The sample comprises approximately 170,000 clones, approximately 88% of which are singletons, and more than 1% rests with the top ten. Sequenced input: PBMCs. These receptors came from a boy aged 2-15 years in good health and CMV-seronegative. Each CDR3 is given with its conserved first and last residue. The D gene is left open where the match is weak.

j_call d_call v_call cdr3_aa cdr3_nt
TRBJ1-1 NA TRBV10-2 CASSESGNTEAFF TGCGCCAGCAGTGAATCGGGGAACACTGAAGCTTTCTTT
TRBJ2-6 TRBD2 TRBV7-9 CASSPRPGLASGANVLTF TGTGCCAGCAGCCCCCGCCCAGGACTAGCCTCTGGGGCCAACGTCCTGACTTTC
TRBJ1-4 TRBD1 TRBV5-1 CASSQGEANEKLFF TGCGCCAGCAGTCAGGGGGAAGCTAATGAAAAACTGTTTTTT
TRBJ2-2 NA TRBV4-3 CASSQAWAGMGTGELFF TGCGCCAGCAGCCAAGCTTGGGCGGGGATGGGGACCGGGGAGCTGTTTTTT
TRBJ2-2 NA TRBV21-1 CASSKAKTRSYTGELFF TGTGCCAGCAGCAAAGCGAAGACTCGTAGTTACACCGGGGAGCTGTTTTTT
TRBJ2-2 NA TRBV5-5 CASRRDFPGELFF TGTGCCAGCCGAAGGGACTTCCCGGGGGAGCTGTTTTTT
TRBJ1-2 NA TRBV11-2 CASSLESAAGHGYTF TGTGCCAGCAGCTTAGAGTCGGCGGCAGGGCATGGCTACACCTTC
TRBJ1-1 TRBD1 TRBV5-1 CASSQMTGTIGTEAFF TGCGCCAGCTCTCAGATGACAGGGACGATCGGCACTGAAGCTTTCTTT
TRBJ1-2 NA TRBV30 CAWSPRGKAGYTF TGTGCCTGGAGTCCAAGGGGGAAGGCTGGCTACACCTTC
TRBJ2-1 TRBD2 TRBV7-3 CASRHAGTSGSCEQFF TGTGCCAGCAGACATGCCGGGACTAGCGGGAGTTGTGAGCAGTTCTTC
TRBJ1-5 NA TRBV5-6 CASSSELNQPQHF TGTGCCAGCAGCTCGGAGCTCAATCAGCCCCAGCATTTT
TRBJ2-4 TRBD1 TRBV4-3 CASSQDSDREMAKNIQYF TGCGCCAGCAGCCAAGATAGTGACAGGGAAATGGCCAAAAACATTCAGTACTTC
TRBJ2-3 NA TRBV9 CASSVAGGADTQYF TGTGCCAGCAGCGTAGCGGGGGGCGCAGATACGCAGTATTTT
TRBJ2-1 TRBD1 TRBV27 CASSFEQGSYNEQFF TGTGCCAGCAGTTTCGAACAGGGGTCCTACAATGAGCAGTTCTTC
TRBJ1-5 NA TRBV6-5 CASSSGSSNQPQHF TGTGCCAGCAGCTCCGGGTCTAGCAATCAGCCCCAGCATTTT
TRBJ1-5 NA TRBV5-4 CASSLAGGPQHF TGTGCCAGCAGCTTGGCGGGGGGGCCCCAGCATTTT
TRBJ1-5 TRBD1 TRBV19 CASSLDRGVQPQHF TGTGCCAGTAGTCTGGACAGGGGAGTTCAGCCCCAGCATTTT
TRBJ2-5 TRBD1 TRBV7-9 CASSFSGTVKETQYF TGTGCCAGCAGCTTTTCCGGGACAGTGAAAGAGACCCAGTACTTC
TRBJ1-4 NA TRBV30 CAWSVSTEKLFF TGTGCCTGGAGTGTGTCGACAGAAAAACTGTTTTTT
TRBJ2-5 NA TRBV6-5 CASSPNGGPETQYF TGTGCCAGCAGCCCTAATGGGGGCCCAGAGACCCAGTACTTC